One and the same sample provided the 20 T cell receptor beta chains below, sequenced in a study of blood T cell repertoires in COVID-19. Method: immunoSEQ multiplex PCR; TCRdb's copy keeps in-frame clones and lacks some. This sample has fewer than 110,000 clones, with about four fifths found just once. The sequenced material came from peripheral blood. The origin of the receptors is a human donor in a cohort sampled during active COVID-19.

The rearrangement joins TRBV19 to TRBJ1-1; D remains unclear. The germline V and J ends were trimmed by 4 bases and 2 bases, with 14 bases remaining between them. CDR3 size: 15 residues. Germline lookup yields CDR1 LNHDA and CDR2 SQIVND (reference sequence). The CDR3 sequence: CASSNIGSLNTEAFF. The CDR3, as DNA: TGTGCCAGTAGTAACATCGGGTCCTTAAACACTGAAGCTTTCTTT.

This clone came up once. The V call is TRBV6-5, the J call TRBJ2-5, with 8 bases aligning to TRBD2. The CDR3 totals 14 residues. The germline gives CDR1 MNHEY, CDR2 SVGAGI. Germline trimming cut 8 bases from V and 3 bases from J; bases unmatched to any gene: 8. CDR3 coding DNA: TGTGCCAGCGGGTCGGCGGGGGGTGAAGAGACCCAGTACTTC. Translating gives CASGSAGGEETQYF.

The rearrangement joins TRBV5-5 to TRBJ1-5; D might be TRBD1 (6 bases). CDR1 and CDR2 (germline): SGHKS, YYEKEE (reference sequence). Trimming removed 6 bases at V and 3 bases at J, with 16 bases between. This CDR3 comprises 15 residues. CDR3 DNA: TGTGCCAGCACTCGGGTGGGACATCACAATCAGCCCCAGCATTTT. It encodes CASTRVGHHNQPQHF.

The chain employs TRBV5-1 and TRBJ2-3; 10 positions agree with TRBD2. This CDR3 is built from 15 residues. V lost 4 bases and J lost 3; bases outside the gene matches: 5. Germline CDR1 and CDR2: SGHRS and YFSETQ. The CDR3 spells CASSALAGRTDTQYF. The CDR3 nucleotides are TGCGCCAGCAGCGCACTAGCGGGGAGAACAGATACGCAGTATTTT. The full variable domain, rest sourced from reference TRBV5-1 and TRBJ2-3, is KAGVTQTPRYLIKTRGQQVTLSCSPISGHRSVSWYQQTPGQGLQFLFEYFSETQRNKGNFPGRFSGRQFSNSRSEMNVSTLELGDSALYLCASSALAGRTDTQYFGPGTRLTVL.

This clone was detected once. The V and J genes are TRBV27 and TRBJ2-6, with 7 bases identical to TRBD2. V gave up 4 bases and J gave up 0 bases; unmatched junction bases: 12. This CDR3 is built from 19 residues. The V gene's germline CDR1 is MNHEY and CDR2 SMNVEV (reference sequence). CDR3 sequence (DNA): TGTGCCAGCAGTTCCGCCTGGGGAGGGGCGACCTCTGGGGCCAACGTCCTGACTTTC. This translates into CASSSAWGGATSGANVLTF.

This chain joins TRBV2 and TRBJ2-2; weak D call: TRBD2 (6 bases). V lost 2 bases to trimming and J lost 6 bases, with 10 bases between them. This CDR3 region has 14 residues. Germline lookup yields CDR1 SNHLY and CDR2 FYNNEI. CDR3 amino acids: CASSESGEAGELFF. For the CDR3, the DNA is TGTGCCAGCAGTGAATCGGGGGAGGCCGGGGAGCTGTTTTTT.

The CDR3 sequence is CASSDWGQTSYEQYF. Here the CDR3 DNA reads TGTGCCAGCAGTGATTGGGGACAGACTTCCTACGAGCAGTACTTC. The chain has TRBV2 and TRBJ2-7, with 7 bases that match TRBD1. The CDR3 has 15 residues. Germline CDR1 and CDR2: SNHLY and FYNNEI. V trimming: 3 bases; J trimming: 1 base; junction bases outside the gene matches: 6.

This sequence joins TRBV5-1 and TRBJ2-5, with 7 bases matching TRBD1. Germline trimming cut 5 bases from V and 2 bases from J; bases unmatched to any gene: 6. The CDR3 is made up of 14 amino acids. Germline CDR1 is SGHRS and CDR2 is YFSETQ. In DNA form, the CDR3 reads TGCGCCAGCAGTGAAGGGACAGCACAAGAGACCCAGTACTTC. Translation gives CASSEGTAQETQYF.

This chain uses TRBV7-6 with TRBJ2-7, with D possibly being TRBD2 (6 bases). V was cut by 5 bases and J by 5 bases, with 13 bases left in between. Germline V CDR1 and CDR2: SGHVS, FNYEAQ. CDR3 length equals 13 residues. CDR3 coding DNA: TGTGCCAGCAGCGCCTCCTGGAGGGACGAGCAGTACTTC. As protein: CASSASWRDEQYF. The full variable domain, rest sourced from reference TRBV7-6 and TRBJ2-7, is GAGVSQSPRYKVTKRGQDVALRCDPISGHVSLYWYRQALGQGPEFLTYFNYEAQQDKSGLPNDRFSAERPEGSISTLTIQRTEQRDSAMYRCASSASWRDEQYFGPGTRLTVT.

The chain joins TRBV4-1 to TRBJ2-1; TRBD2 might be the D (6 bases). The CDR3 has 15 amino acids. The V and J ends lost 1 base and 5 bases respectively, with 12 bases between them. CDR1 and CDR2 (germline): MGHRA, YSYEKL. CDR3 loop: CASSQVDSGNNEQFF. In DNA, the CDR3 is TGCGCCAGCAGCCAAGTTGATAGCGGAAACAATGAGCAGTTCTTC.

The CDR3 is CAIRTGEVNEQFF. Here the CDR3 DNA reads TGTGCCATCAGGACAGGGGAGGTCAATGAGCAGTTCTTC. The chain joins TRBV10-3 to TRBJ2-1; 8 bases are shared with TRBD1. The J segment lost 6 bases and the V segment lost 6 bases, leaving 4 bases of the junction unmatched. The CDR3 is made up of 13 amino acids. Looked up from germline, CDR1 is ENHRY and CDR2 is SYGVKD.

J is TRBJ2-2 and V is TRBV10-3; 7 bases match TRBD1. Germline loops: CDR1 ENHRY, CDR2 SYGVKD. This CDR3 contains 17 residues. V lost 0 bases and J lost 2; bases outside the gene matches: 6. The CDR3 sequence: CAISESRGGSNTGELFF. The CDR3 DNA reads TGTGCCATCAGTGAGTCGAGAGGGGGCTCAAACACCGGGGAGCTGTTTTTT.

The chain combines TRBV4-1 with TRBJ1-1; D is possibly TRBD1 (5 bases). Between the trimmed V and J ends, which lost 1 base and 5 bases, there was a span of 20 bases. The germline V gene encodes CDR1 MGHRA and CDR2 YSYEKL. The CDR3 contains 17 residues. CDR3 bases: TGCGCCAGCAGCCAAGTAGGGTCCGGACAAAGGGGTACTGAAGCTTTCTTT. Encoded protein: CASSQVGSGQRGTEAFF.

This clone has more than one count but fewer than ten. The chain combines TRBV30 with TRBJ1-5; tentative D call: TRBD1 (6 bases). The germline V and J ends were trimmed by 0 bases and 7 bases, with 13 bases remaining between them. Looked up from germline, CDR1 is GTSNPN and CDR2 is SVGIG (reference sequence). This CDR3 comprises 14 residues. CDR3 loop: CAWSVRGGRQPQHF. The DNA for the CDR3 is TGTGCCTGGAGTGTACGGGGGGGCCGGCAGCCCCAGCATTTT.

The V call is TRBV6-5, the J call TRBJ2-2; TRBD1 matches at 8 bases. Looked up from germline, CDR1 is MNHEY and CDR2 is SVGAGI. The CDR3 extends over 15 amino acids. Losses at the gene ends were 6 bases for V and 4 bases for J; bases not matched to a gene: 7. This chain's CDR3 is CASRDRVGGTGELFF. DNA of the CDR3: TGTGCCAGCAGGGACAGGGTCGGTGGCACCGGGGAGCTGTTTTTT.

The CDR3 region has the DNA TGTGCCAGCAGTTCCGGGTTCGGGGGTGAAGCTTTCTTT. It specifies CASSSGFGGEAFF. The rearrangement uses TRBV6-4 and TRBJ1-1, with TRBD1 as a possible D gene (5 bases). CDR1 MRHNA and CDR2 SNTAGT come from the germline V gene. Trimming cost V 5 bases and J 7 bases, with 14 bases left between them. The CDR3 loop spans 13 amino acids.

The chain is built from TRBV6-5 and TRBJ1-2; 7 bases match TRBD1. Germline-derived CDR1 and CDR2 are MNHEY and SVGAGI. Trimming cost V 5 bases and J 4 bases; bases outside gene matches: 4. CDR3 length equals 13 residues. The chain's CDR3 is CASSPTGVYGYTF. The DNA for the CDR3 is TGTGCCAGCAGTCCTACAGGGGTCTATGGCTACACCTTC.

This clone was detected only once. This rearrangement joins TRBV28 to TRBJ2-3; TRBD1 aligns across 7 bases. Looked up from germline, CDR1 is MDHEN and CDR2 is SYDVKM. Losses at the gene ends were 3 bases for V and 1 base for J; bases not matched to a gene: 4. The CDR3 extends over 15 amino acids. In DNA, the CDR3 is TGTGCCAGCAGTTTCACCGGGACAGGCACAGATACGCAGTATTTT. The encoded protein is CASSFTGTGTDTQYF. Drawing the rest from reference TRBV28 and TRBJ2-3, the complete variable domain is DVKVTQSSRYLVKRTGEKVFLECVQDMDHENMFWYRQDPGLGLRLIYFSYDVKMKEKGDIPEGYSVSREKKERFSLILESASTNQTSMYLCASSFTGTGTDTQYFGPGTRLTVL.

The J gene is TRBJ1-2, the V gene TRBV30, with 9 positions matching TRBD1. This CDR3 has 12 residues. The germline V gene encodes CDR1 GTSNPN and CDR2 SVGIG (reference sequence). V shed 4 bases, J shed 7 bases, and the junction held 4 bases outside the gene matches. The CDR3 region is CAWKGQGRGYTF. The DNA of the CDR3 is TGTGCCTGGAAGGGACAGGGCCGTGGCTACACCTTC. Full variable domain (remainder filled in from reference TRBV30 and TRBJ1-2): SQTIHQWPATLVQPVGSPLSLECTVEGTSNPNLYWYRQAAGRGLQLLFYSVGIGQISSEVPQNLSASRPQDRQFILSSKKLLLSDSGFYLCAWKGQGRGYTFGSGTRLTVV.

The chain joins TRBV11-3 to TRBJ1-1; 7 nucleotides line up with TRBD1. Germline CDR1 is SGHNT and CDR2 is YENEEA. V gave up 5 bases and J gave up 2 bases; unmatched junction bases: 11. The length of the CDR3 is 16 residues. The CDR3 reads CASSAGGSRTNTEAFF. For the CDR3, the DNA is TGTGCCAGCAGCGCAGGGGGGTCGAGAACAAACACTGAAGCTTTCTTT.